A selection of T cell receptor beta chains follows, all from one sample in a study of blood T cell repertoires in COVID-19. The protocol was immunoSEQ multiplex PCR, while the TCRdb copy is restricted to in-frame clones and leaves out a portion. Here the sample spans some 65,000 clones, less than 90% being singletons. The sequencing input was peripheral blood. All receptors derive from a man aged 80 or over with acute or convalescent COVID-19. Each CDR3 is given with its conserved first and last residue. The order of the fields is clone size, D gene, J gene, V gene, CDR3 DNA, CDR3 protein. D genes are given only for firm matches. Expanded clones are given a class, and other clones once, few, many or no size at all.

clone size: .
D gene: .
J gene: TRBJ1-1
V gene: TRBV12-1
CDR3 DNA: TGTGCCAGCAGCTTTGGATCAAGAACAGGGGGCGCGGACACTGAAGCTTTCTTT
CDR3 protein: CASSFGSRTGGADTEAFF

clone size: few
D gene: .
J gene: TRBJ2-6
V gene: TRBV27
CDR3 DNA: TGTGCCAGCAGCTCTTGGAGCTCTGGGGCCAACGTCCTGACTTTC
CDR3 protein: CASSSWSSGANVLTF

clone size: .
D gene: .
J gene: TRBJ1-1
V gene: TRBV30
CDR3 DNA: TGTGCCTGGGCAGAGGATTTGAACACTGAAGCTTTCTTT
CDR3 protein: CAWAEDLNTEAFF

clone size: .
D gene: .
J gene: TRBJ1-2
V gene: TRBV7-6
CDR3 DNA: TGTGCCAGCAGCCCTCCCGGGGGAGGGTGGGGCTACACCTTC
CDR3 protein: CASSPPGGGWGYTF

clone size: .
D gene: .
J gene: TRBJ1-1
V gene: TRBV7-5
CDR3 DNA: TGTGTCAGAAGCTTAGGTAGCCTGGGTAACGTGGCGAACACTGAAGCTTTCTTT
CDR3 protein: CVRSLGSLGNVANTEAFF

clone size: .
D gene: .
J gene: TRBJ2-2
V gene: TRBV7-6
CDR3 DNA: TGTGCCAGCAGCCTAAACACCGGGGAGCTGTTTTTT
CDR3 protein: CASSLNTGELFF

clone size: few
D gene: .
J gene: TRBJ1-1
V gene: TRBV6-6
CDR3 DNA: TGTGCCAGCAACGTGGGAGCAACCGAAGCTTTCTTT
CDR3 protein: CASNVGATEAFF

clone size: .
D gene: TRBD2
J gene: TRBJ2-1
V gene: TRBV11-2
CDR3 DNA: TGTGCCAGCAGCCCCACTAGCGGAGGGAATGAGCAGTTCTTC
CDR3 protein: CASSPTSGGNEQFF

clone size: .
D gene: .
J gene: TRBJ2-2
V gene: TRBV6-5
CDR3 DNA: TGTGCCAGCAGTACCGGTCCCGGGGAGCTGTTTTTT
CDR3 protein: CASSTGPGELFF

clone size: .
D gene: TRBD1
J gene: TRBJ2-5
V gene: TRBV4-2
CDR3 DNA: TGTGCCAGCAGCCAAGGAGGGACAGGGGAGACCCAGTACTTC
CDR3 protein: CASSQGGTGETQYF

clone size: .
D gene: TRBD2
J gene: TRBJ2-3
V gene: TRBV6-2/TRBV6-3
CDR3 DNA: TGTGCCAGCAGTTACTCTGGGTTAGCGGGAGTGGAAGATACGCAGTATTTT
CDR3 protein: CASSYSGLAGVEDTQYF

clone size: .
D gene: TRBD1
J gene: TRBJ1-5
V gene: TRBV19
CDR3 DNA: TGTGCCAGTAGTAGCGGACAGGGTGCGTCCCAGCATTTT
CDR3 protein: CASSSGQGASQHF

clone size: .
D gene: .
J gene: TRBJ1-3
V gene: TRBV19
CDR3 DNA: TGTGCCAGTACCGGGCCGGGAAGGGTCGGAAACACCATATATTTT
CDR3 protein: CASTGPGRVGNTIYF

clone size: .
D gene: .
J gene: TRBJ2-2
V gene: TRBV30
CDR3 DNA: TGTGCCTGGAGTGCCCTTGGAGCAGCGAACACCGGGGAGCTGTTTTTT
CDR3 protein: CAWSALGAANTGELFF

clone size: once
D gene: .
J gene: TRBJ1-2
V gene: TRBV24-1
CDR3 DNA: TGTGCCACCAGTGATACAATAGGCGGGAAGGGTTCGGGCGGCTACACCTTC
CDR3 protein: CATSDTIGGKGSGGYTF

clone size: .
D gene: TRBD1
J gene: TRBJ1-5
V gene: TRBV19
CDR3 DNA: TGTGCCAGTGACTGGACGGGGACAGGGGGTAATCAGCCCCAGCATTTT
CDR3 protein: CASDWTGTGGNQPQHF

clone size: .
D gene: .
J gene: TRBJ1-2
V gene: TRBV11-2
CDR3 DNA: TGTGCCAGCAGCTCGACAGGCAGTTTCTATGGCTACACCTTC
CDR3 protein: CASSSTGSFYGYTF

clone size: once
D gene: TRBD2
J gene: TRBJ2-5
V gene: TRBV5-4
CDR3 DNA: TGTGCCAGCAGCTTGGCCGGGAGGGACTTACAGACCCAGTACTTC
CDR3 protein: CASSLAGRDLQTQYF

clone size: .
D gene: .
J gene: TRBJ1-2
V gene: TRBV27
CDR3 DNA: TGTGCCAGCAGCAACAAGGCGGGGCGTCGGTATGGCTACACCTTC
CDR3 protein: CASSNKAGRRYGYTF

clone size: few
D gene: .
J gene: TRBJ1-1
V gene: TRBV29-1
CDR3 DNA: TGCAGCGTTGAAAAATCCAGGGGAGTCAACACTGAAGCTTTCTTT
CDR3 protein: CSVEKSRGVNTEAFF

clone size: once
D gene: TRBD1
J gene: TRBJ1-1
V gene: TRBV19
CDR3 DNA: TGTGCCACCGGGGACAGGCCAAACACTGAAGCTTTCTTT
CDR3 protein: CATGDRPNTEAFF

clone size: .
D gene: TRBD2
J gene: TRBJ2-1
V gene: TRBV5-4
CDR3 DNA: TGTGCCAGCAGTACAAACGGGGGGAGAGGGCCCTACAATGAGCAGTTCTTC
CDR3 protein: CASSTNGGRGPYNEQFF

clone size: few
D gene: TRBD1
J gene: TRBJ1-2
V gene: TRBV5-1
CDR3 DNA: TGCGCCAGCAGCCCGGGACAGGGGGCGAGTGGCTACACCTTC
CDR3 protein: CASSPGQGASGYTF

clone size: .
D gene: .
J gene: TRBJ2-2
V gene: TRBV5-1
CDR3 DNA: TGCGCCAGCAGCTTGGTCAGCGGGAACACCGGGGAGCTGTTTTTT
CDR3 protein: CASSLVSGNTGELFF

clone size: .
D gene: .
J gene: TRBJ1-3
V gene: TRBV6-5
CDR3 DNA: TGTGCCAGCAGTTACGTGGGGCAGGCTGGAAACACCATATATTTT
CDR3 protein: CASSYVGQAGNTIYF

clone size: .
D gene: TRBD1
J gene: TRBJ1-1
V gene: TRBV3-1/TRBV3-2
CDR3 DNA: TGTGCCAGCAGCCCCTGGACAGGAAACACTGAAGCTTTCTTT
CDR3 protein: CASSPWTGNTEAFF

clone size: once
D gene: TRBD1
J gene: TRBJ1-5
V gene: TRBV24-1
CDR3 DNA: TGTGCCACCAGTGATCCGAGACAGGGAAGTCAGCCCCAGCATTTT
CDR3 protein: CATSDPRQGSQPQHF

clone size: .
D gene: .
J gene: TRBJ1-2
V gene: TRBV6-6
CDR3 DNA: TGTGCCAGCAGGCCCCAGGGGACTAACTATGGCTACACCTTC
CDR3 protein: CASRPQGTNYGYTF

clone size: .
D gene: TRBD1
J gene: TRBJ1-2
V gene: TRBV11-2
CDR3 DNA: TGTGCCAGCAGCTTAGATCCCCTGACAGGGACGGGTGGCTACACCTTC
CDR3 protein: CASSLDPLTGTGGYTF

clone size: .
D gene: TRBD2
J gene: TRBJ2-2
V gene: TRBV11-2
CDR3 DNA: TGTGCCAGCACCCGTGCCCCGGGCCTAGCGGGCACCGGGGAGCTGTTTTTT
CDR3 protein: CASTRAPGLAGTGELFF